Below are 8 T cell receptor beta chains sequenced from a single sample in a study of response to subunit inactivated influenza vaccine. Using its own MiXCR run on the RT-PCR reads, TCRdb lists one record per CDR3 protein. The table includes some 500,000 distinct CDR3 sequences, 25% detected once. This specimen consisted of CD4+ T cells sorted from PBMCs, obtained more than 4 days after vaccination. These receptors were obtained from a man in his forties or fifties who received an inactivated influenza vaccine.

The chain links TRBV20-1 to TRBJ2-5; 8 bases map to TRBD2. The junction had 7 bases not matched to a gene; V was cut back by 2 bases and J by 2 bases. CDR3 length: 15 amino acids. The germline V gene encodes CDR1 DFQATT and CDR2 SNEGSKA (reference sequence). The CDR3 DNA reads TGCAGTGCTAGACGGCCTAGCGGGCGTCAAGAGACCCAGTACTTC. Its protein product is CSARRPSGRQETQYF.

The chain links TRBV10-2 to TRBJ1-5; 8 positions match TRBD1. This CDR3 region has 15 residues. CDR1 WSHSY and CDR2 SAAADI come from the germline V gene. The V gene end was trimmed by 2 bases and the J gene end by 4 bases; junction bases not matched to a gene: 4. CDR3 sequence: CASSEATGANQPQHF. DNA of the CDR3: TGCGCCAGCAGTGAGGCGACAGGGGCGAATCAGCCCCAGCATTTT.

This clonotype has only a few counts. V gene TRBV7-9 combines with J gene TRBJ2-2, with D perhaps TRBD2 (6 bases). The CDR3 length is 15 residues. Germline V CDR1 and CDR2: SEHNR, FQNEAQ (reference sequence). Trimming took off 4 bases at V and 1 base at J, with 10 bases between the two ends. The CDR3 reads CASSSPGRNTGELFF. The CDR3 DNA sequence: TGTGCCAGCAGCTCGCCCGGGAGGAACACCGGGGAGCTGTTTTTT.

This clonotype has more than one count but fewer than ten. The chain links TRBV5-1 to TRBJ2-3; 8 bases match TRBD1. The CDR3 loop spans 14 amino acids. From germline, CDR1 is SGHRS and CDR2 YFSETQ. Trimming removed 0 bases from V and 6 bases from J; junction bases left unmatched: 3. Here the CDR3 reads CASSLGTGKDTQYF. The CDR3 bases are TGCGCCAGCAGCTTGGGGACAGGGAAGGATACGCAGTATTTT.

This chain joins TRBV7-9 and TRBJ2-3, with D uncertain. Germline CDR1 SEHNR, CDR2 FQNEAQ (reference sequence). Trimming pared 3 bases from V and 6 bases from J, leaving 13 bases between. This CDR3 has 14 residues. Here the CDR3 reads CASSFGRARDTQYF. The CDR3 coding sequence is TGTGCCAGCAGCTTCGGCAGAGCTCGGGATACGCAGTATTTT.

For the CDR3, the DNA is TGCAGTGCTAGTATAGGGCCAGCCTACGAGCAGTACTTC. The encoded protein is CSASIGPAYEQYF. The chain is built from TRBV20-1 and TRBJ2-7; the D is unclear. The CDR3 consists of 13 residues. The germline gives CDR1 DFQATT, CDR2 SNEGSKA (reference sequence). V was clipped by 3 bases and J by 2 bases, with 11 bases between them.

The gene calls are TRBV5-1 and TRBJ1-5; 9 nucleotides align to TRBD1. V shed 4 bases, J shed 4 bases, and the junction held 3 bases outside the gene matches. Germline V lookup: CDR1 SGHRS, CDR2 YFSETQ. The CDR3 sequence is 14 residues long. The CDR3 loop reads CASSTGQGNQPQHF. DNA of the CDR3: TGCGCCAGCAGCACCGGACAGGGGAATCAGCCCCAGCATTTT.

The sample holds a few counts of this clonotype. The chain links TRBV14 to TRBJ2-3; D is ambiguous. The CDR3 sequence is 14 residues long. In germline, CDR1 is SGHDN, CDR2 FVKESK. The V gene lost 2 bases and the J gene lost 5 bases, with 11 bases spanning the gap. The CDR3 sequence is CASSQRTPRDTQYF. CDR3 in DNA: TGTGCCAGCAGCCAAAGAACCCCCCGAGATACGCAGTATTTT.